Each of the 31 T cell receptor beta chains below was sequenced from the same sample in a study of blood T cells in healthy people across ages. A second PCR, run for 7 to 11 cycles, used a sample-barcoded 5' primer plus a J-beta primer mix. TCRdb re-called the 5' RACE reads through MiXCR, storing one row per CDR3 protein. The table records over a million distinct CDR3 sequences, 42% of them present only once. The sequencing input was blood. The source of these receptors is a woman younger than 35 in good health.

The V and J genes are TRBV5-1 and TRBJ2-1; TRBD2 aligns across 10 bases. The CDR3 sequence is 16 residues long. Germline assignment: CDR1 SGHRS and CDR2 YFSETQ. J gave up 5 bases and V 3 bases, and 8 bases lay outside the gene matches. CDR3 sequence: CASSSLAGATHNEQFF. The CDR3 nucleotides read TGCGCCAGCAGCTCCCTAGCGGGAGCGACACACAATGAGCAGTTCTTC.

This chain joins TRBV4-1 and TRBJ2-3; D not certain. Germline lookup yields CDR1 MGHRA and CDR2 YSYEKL. With 3 bases removed from V and 3 bases from J, the gap between germline ends came to 16 bases. The CDR3 has 16 residues. In DNA, the CDR3 is TGCGCCAGCAGCCATGCCGAGCGTGGAAGTACAGATACGCAGTATTTT. Its translation is CASSHAERGSTDTQYF.

This clonotype was observed a few times. This rearrangement joins TRBV12-3 or TRBV12-4 to TRBJ1-2; D uncertain. This CDR3 comprises 14 residues. The V end was cut by 6 bases, the J end by 8 bases, with 19 bases between. CDR3 in amino acids: CASSPDSILRGYTF. DNA of the CDR3: TGTGCCAGCAGCCCCGACTCGATTTTAAGAGGCTACACCTTC.

The V call is TRBV30, the J call TRBJ1-2; 10 positions agree with TRBD1. CDR3 size: 16 residues. Germline V gene data show CDR1 as GTSNPN and CDR2 as SVGIG (reference sequence). The V and J ends lost 3 bases and 0 bases, in that order; junction bases with no gene match: 7. CDR3 in DNA: TGTGCCTGGAGGTTGACAGGGGGCGATTCTAACTATGGCTACACCTTC. Translated: CAWRLTGGDSNYGYTF.

The V call is TRBV2, the J call TRBJ2-5, with TRBD1 matching over 8 bases. V was pared by 7 bases and J by 4 bases, with 17 bases of the junction left unmatched. CDR1 is SNHLY and CDR2 is FYNNEI in the germline V gene. CDR3 length: 17 residues. Here the CDR3 DNA reads TGTGCCAGCACCGAACTGGGCTTTGGCGGGACAGGAGAGACCCAGTACTTC. Amino acids: CASTELGFGGTGETQYF.

The chain links TRBV28 to TRBJ1-5; 7 bases are a match to TRBD1. The germline gives CDR1 MDHEN, CDR2 SYDVKM. The V gene end was trimmed by 4 bases and the J gene end by 4 bases; junction bases not matched to a gene: 4. This CDR3 is built from 14 residues. The CDR3 DNA is TGTGCCAGCAGTTCAGGGGGATCTAATCAGCCCCAGCATTTT. It is translated as CASSSGGSNQPQHF.

The rearrangement uses TRBV10-3 and TRBJ1-4; D might be TRBD1 (6 bases). V was trimmed by 10 bases and J by 2 bases, leaving 14 bases between them. The V gene's germline CDR1 is ENHRY and CDR2 SYGVKD. The CDR3 totals 14 residues. Here the CDR3 DNA reads TGTGCCAGCAGGGGTGCAGGGACTAATGAAAAACTGTTTTTT. This gives the protein CASRGAGTNEKLFF.

The J gene is TRBJ2-1, the V gene TRBV29-1; 9 bases fit TRBD1. This CDR3 contains 14 residues. The germline V gene encodes CDR1 SQVTM and CDR2 ANQGSEA. Losses at the gene ends were 6 bases for V and 9 bases for J; bases not matched to a gene: 12. This CDR3 is CSVPRDRVRGEQFF. CDR3 in DNA: TGCAGCGTCCCCCGGGACAGGGTAAGAGGTGAGCAGTTCTTC.

A few counts support this clonotype. The chain links TRBV7-3 to TRBJ2-5; 7 bases are shared with TRBD1. V was pared by 4 bases and J by 5 bases, with 10 bases of the junction left unmatched. Germline CDR1 is SGHTA and CDR2 is FQGTGA. This CDR3 is built from 15 residues. The CDR3 region is CASSSTGQSGETQYF. CDR3 bases: TGTGCCAGCAGCTCCACGGGACAGAGTGGGGAGACCCAGTACTTC.

This clonotype turned up a few times. The chain combines TRBV24-1 with TRBJ2-1; unclear D gene. CDR3 size: 11 residues. Trimming cost V 3 bases and J 8 bases, with 4 bases left between them. Germline V gene lookup returns CDR1 KGHDR and CDR2 SFDVKD. CDR3 in amino acids: CATSDRDEQFF. The CDR3 region has the DNA TGTGCCACCAGTGATCGGGATGAGCAGTTCTTC.

This clonotype occurred a few times. The V and J genes are TRBV7-2 and TRBJ2-3; D possibly corresponds to TRBD2 (5 bases). Germline-derived CDR1 and CDR2 are SGHTA and FQGNSA. This CDR3 is built from 16 residues. Trimming pared 1 base from V and 5 bases from J, leaving 16 bases between. This CDR3 is CASSLGGRGWGDTQYF. CDR3 DNA sequence: TGTGCCAGCAGCTTAGGAGGACGGGGATGGGGAGATACGCAGTATTTT. Drawing the rest from reference TRBV7-2 and TRBJ2-3, the complete variable domain is GAGVSQSPSNKVTEKGKDVELRCDPISGHTALYWYRQSLGQGLEFLIYFQGNSAPDKSGLPSDRFSAERTGGSVSTLTIQRTQQEDSAVYLCASSLGGRGWGDTQYFGPGTRLTVL.

This clonotype has just a few counts. The chain has TRBV12-5 and TRBJ2-1; the D gene is possibly TRBD2 (6 bases). The CDR3 totals 14 residues. Germline V gene sequence: CDR1 LGHNT, CDR2 FRNRAP. The V gene lost 4 bases and the J gene lost 9 bases, with 16 bases spanning the gap. The CDR3 spells CASGWSPAGTEQFF. CDR3 sequence (DNA): TGTGCTAGTGGTTGGTCCCCCGCGGGAACTGAGCAGTTCTTC.

This clonotype was observed a few times. The chain employs TRBV6-1 and TRBJ2-1, with TRBD1 identical over 8 bases. V trimming: 4 bases; J trimming: 8 bases; junction bases outside the gene matches: 4. This CDR3 has 13 residues. CDR1 MNHNS and CDR2 SASEGT come from the germline V gene. CDR3 sequence (DNA): TGTGCCAGCAGTGTACAGGGGGTGGATGAGCAGTTCTTC. Translating gives CASSVQGVDEQFF.

This clonotype turned up a few times. The genes are TRBV4-1 and TRBJ2-1, with unresolved D. Trimming took 1 base from V and 8 from J, leaving 6 bases between them. Germline V gene sequence: CDR1 MGHRA, CDR2 YSYEKL. This CDR3 has 12 amino acids. The CDR3 loop is CASSQVQDEQFF. CDR3 DNA: TGCGCCAGCAGCCAAGTTCAGGATGAGCAGTTCTTC.

This clonotype was detected once. As DNA, the CDR3 is TGCGCCAGCAGCTGGATTCGGGACTACGAGCAGTACTTC. Translating gives CASSWIRDYEQYF. This chain joins TRBV5-1 and TRBJ2-5; D may be TRBD2 (5 bases). The end of the DNA fits TRBJ2-7 better, so the J call may be wrong. Germline V gene data show CDR1 as SGHRS and CDR2 as YFSETQ. This CDR3 is built from 13 residues.

The rearrangement uses TRBV5-1 and TRBJ1-5; D not certain. Germline CDR1 reads SGHRS; CDR2 reads YFSETQ. CDR3 length: 16 amino acids. The V end lost 0 bases, the J end lost 3 bases, and 13 bases lay between the germline ends. The CDR3 DNA is TGCGCCAGCAGCTTGGCCCCGGGCCGCGCCAATCAGCCCCAGCATTTT. Protein sequence: CASSLAPGRANQPQHF.

This clonotype appeared a few times. The chain uses TRBV7-9 and TRBJ1-1, with D unresolved. CDR1 SEHNR and CDR2 FQNEAQ come from the germline V gene (reference sequence). Trimming took 5 bases from V and 5 from J, leaving 18 bases between them. The CDR3 has 15 residues. In DNA form, the CDR3 reads TGTGCCAGCAGCCCGCGCGGGAAGGGTTGGACTGAAGCTTTCTTT. Protein product: CASSPRGKGWTEAFF.

This chain connects TRBV27 to TRBJ2-7, with 8 bases matching TRBD2. V shed 2 bases and J 7 bases; nucleotides not matched to a gene: 13. The CDR3 consists of 16 residues. Germline loops: CDR1 MNHEY, CDR2 SMNVEV (reference sequence). The CDR3 region has the DNA TGTGCCAGCAGTTTAACCGGACTAGCCTTGGGCGATGAGCAGTACTTC. This translates into CASSLTGLALGDEQYF.

This clonotype came up a few times. V is TRBV20-1 and J is TRBJ1-5; no clear D. Trimming stripped 3 bases from V and 3 bases from J, with 9 bases between. The CDR3 has 13 residues. The germline V gene has CDR1 DFQATT and CDR2 SNEGSKA (reference sequence). This CDR3 is CSARGPNNQPQHF. The CDR3 DNA reads TGCAGTGCTAGGGGCCCCAACAATCAGCCCCAGCATTTT.

This chain connects TRBV12-3 or TRBV12-4 to TRBJ2-5, with 10 nucleotides matching TRBD2. The V gene end was trimmed by 2 bases and the J gene end by 2 bases; junction bases not matched to a gene: 5. This CDR3 comprises 16 residues. As DNA, the CDR3 is TGTGCCAGCAGTTTATCTAGCGGGGGCCCTCAAGAGACCCAGTACTTC. This gives the protein CASSLSSGGPQETQYF.

This chain links TRBV9 with TRBJ2-5, with TRBD2 matching 8 bases. The CDR3 loop spans 15 amino acids. Unmatched junction bases numbered 7, after V lost 4 bases and J lost 2 bases. Germline CDR1 reads SGDLS; CDR2 reads YYNGEE. The CDR3, as DNA: TGTGCCAGCAGCATTAGCGGGGCTGGGCAAGAGACCCAGTACTTC. It yields the protein CASSISGAGQETQYF.

The CDR3 protein is CASSYPAGAYNEQFF. The CDR3 DNA reads as TGTGCCAGCAGTTACCCGGCGGGAGCTTACAATGAGCAGTTCTTC. The V and J genes are TRBV6-5 and TRBJ2-1; the match to TRBD2 covers 7 bases. After removal of 2 bases from V and 4 bases from J, the junction contained 5 bases not matched to a gene. The germline V gene has CDR1 MNHEY and CDR2 SVGAGI. This CDR3 region has 15 residues.

The chain's CDR3 is CASSEAAYGYTF. CDR3 DNA: TGTGCCAGCAGTGAGGCAGCCTATGGCTACACCTTC. The rearrangement joins TRBV25-1 to TRBJ1-2, with D unresolved. With 3 bases removed from V and 4 bases from J, the gap between germline ends came to 6 bases. This CDR3 has 12 residues. Germline CDR1 is MGHDK and CDR2 is SYGVNS.

This clonotype was seen ten or more times. Its ends do not fully match the called genes, so a read error is possible. This chain uses TRBV2 with TRBJ2-5; TRBD2 agrees at 9 bases. This CDR3 is 13 amino acids long. Germline assignment: CDR1 SNHLY and CDR2 FYNNEI. The CDR3 here is CASSTSGQETQYF. As DNA, the CDR3 is TGCGCCAGCTCGACTAGCGGCCAAGAGACCCAGTACTTC.

The rearrangement uses TRBV12-3 or TRBV12-4 and TRBJ2-1, with TRBD2 matching over 8 bases. V lost 5 bases and J lost 5; bases outside the gene matches: 11. CDR3 size: 16 residues. For the CDR3, the DNA is TGTGCCAGCAGTATGCAACTGCGGGGGGTGGACAATGAGCAGTTCTTC. It specifies CASSMQLRGVDNEQFF.

This clonotype was detected many times. The rearrangement links TRBV27 to TRBJ2-5, with D possibly TRBD2 on 6 matching bases. CDR1 and CDR2 from the germline V gene are MNHEY and SMNVEV (reference sequence). V lost 6 bases and J lost 5, with 7 bases in between. This CDR3 is built from 11 residues. The CDR3 loop is CASSRGETQYF. The CDR3 DNA reads TGTGCCAGCAGCCGGGGGGAGACCCAGTACTTC.

V and J are TRBV3-1 and TRBJ2-3; TRBD2 might be the D (7 bases). Germline values: CDR1 LGHDT, CDR2 YNNKEL (reference sequence). The V end lost 4 bases, the J end lost 6 bases, and 20 bases lay between the germline ends. The CDR3 extends over 16 amino acids. The CDR3 DNA follows: TGTGCCAGCAGCCCCTTCCTGGCGGGGGCATATGATACGCAGTATTTT. This translates into CASSPFLAGAYDTQYF.

The gene calls are TRBV10-3 and TRBJ1-2; tentative D call: TRBD1 (6 bases). The CDR3 has 12 amino acids. V was cut by 10 bases and J by 8 bases, with 17 bases left in between. The germline V gene has CDR1 ENHRY and CDR2 SYGVKD. Here the CDR3 DNA reads TGTGCCACCGCTACAGGGTCGACCGGCTACACCTTC. Protein: CATATGSTGYTF.

The chain joins TRBV7-9 to TRBJ2-1; perhaps TRBD2 as D (6 bases). CDR1 and CDR2 from the germline V gene are SEHNR and FQNEAQ (reference sequence). CDR3 length: 18 amino acids. Between the trimmed V and J ends, which lost 2 bases and 7 bases, there was a span of 24 bases. The DNA of the CDR3 is TGTGCCAGCAGCTTACCCGGGCTGGGAGCAACGGGGGTGAATGAGCAGTTCTTC. Translation: CASSLPGLGATGVNEQFF.

The count of this clonotype is one. The chain employs TRBV2 and TRBJ2-7; 7 nucleotides line up with TRBD2. The CDR3 has 17 amino acids. CDR1 SNHLY and CDR2 FYNNEI come from the germline V gene. The V and J ends lost 1 base and 7 bases, in that order; junction bases with no gene match: 16. CDR3 DNA sequence: TGTGCCAGCAGTGAAGGCCAGCGGGGCTGGCGACTCAATGAGCAGTACTTC. Translated, it gives CASSEGQRGWRLNEQYF. Full variable domain (outside the CDR3, taken from reference TRBV2 and TRBJ2-7): EPEVTQTPSHQVTQMGQEVILRCVPISNHLYFYWYRQILGQKVEFLVSFYNNEISEKSEIFDDQFSVERPDGSNFTLKIRSTKLEDSAMYFCASSEGQRGWRLNEQYFGPGTRLTVT.

The sample holds a few counts of this clonotype. The chain employs TRBV10-3 and TRBJ2-3; either TRBD1 or TRBD2 may supply D (6 bases each). V lost 0 bases, J lost 0 bases, and 13 bases lay in between. The CDR3 length is 17 residues. The germline V gene has CDR1 ENHRY and CDR2 SYGVKD. CDR3 nucleotides: TGTGCCATCAGTGAGTCGAAGGACAGCGGGAGCACAGATACGCAGTATTTT. The encoded protein is CAISESKDSGSTDTQYF.